These 20 T cell receptor beta chains were all obtained from the same sample, sequenced in a study of beta chain features in type 1 diabetes. TCRB transcripts that were expressed got sequenced, as all of the isolated RNA had been reverse transcribed. The protocol was immunoSEQ multiplex PCR, while the TCRdb copy is restricted to in-frame clones and leaves out a portion. This table has a few hundred thousand clones, roughly 15% appearing once. The sample was naive CD4+ T cells from blood. The source is a woman aged 18-35 years in good health.

The chain is built from TRBV2 and TRBJ1-5; 7 nucleotides align to TRBD1. Germline loops: CDR1 SNHLY, CDR2 FYNNEI. J lost 3 bases, V lost 6 bases, and 11 bases had no gene match. The CDR3 contains 16 residues. The CDR3 loop is CASSPYRGSPNQPQHF. The CDR3 DNA reads as TGTGCCAGCAGCCCTTACAGGGGATCCCCCAATCAGCCCCAGCATTTT.

The chain combines TRBV4-1 with TRBJ2-1; 12 bases line up with TRBD2. CDR3 length: 15 residues. V trimming: 6 bases; J trimming: 10 bases; junction bases outside the gene matches: 10. Germline-derived CDR1 and CDR2 are MGHRA and YSYEKL. The DNA of the CDR3 is TGCGCCAGCAGAAGTCCGGGACTAGCGGGCCTAGAGCAGTTCTTC. This sequence encodes CASRSPGLAGLEQFF.

This clone has a handful of counts. J is TRBJ2-1 and V is TRBV10-3; the match to TRBD1 covers 9 bases. The CDR3 runs to 13 residues. Losses at the gene ends were 8 bases for V and 9 bases for J; bases not matched to a gene: 8. The germline CDR1 and CDR2 sequences are ENHRY and SYGVKD. CDR3 sequence reads: CAIRTGELVEQFF. DNA of the CDR3: TGTGCCATCCGGACAGGGGAGCTTGTTGAGCAGTTCTTC.

The V call is TRBV18, the J call TRBJ2-1, with 9 nucleotides matching TRBD1. V shed 5 bases, J shed 7 bases, and the junction held 3 bases outside the gene matches. The CDR3 has 13 amino acids. Germline assignment: CDR1 KGHSH and CDR2 LQKENI. CDR3 DNA: TGTGCCAGCTCAGCGACAGGGGGAAATGAGCAGTTCTTC. It translates to CASSATGGNEQFF. Using reference TRBV18 and TRBJ2-1 for the parts outside the CDR3, the full variable domain is NAGVMQNPRHLVRRRGQEARLRCSPMKGHSHVYWYRQLPEEGLKFMVYLQKENIIDESGMPKERFSAEFPKEGPSILRIQQVVRGDSAAYFCASSATGGNEQFFGPGTRLTVL.

The table lists this clone with a few counts. CDR3 sequence: CASSGQDSTDTQYF. Here the CDR3 DNA reads TGTGCCAGCAGTGGACAGGACAGCACAGATACGCAGTATTTT. The rearrangement joins TRBV25-1 to TRBJ2-3; the D gene is possibly TRBD1 (6 bases). Trimming stripped 4 bases from V and 0 bases from J, with 8 bases between. This CDR3 contains 14 residues. CDR1 and CDR2 (germline): MGHDK, SYGVNS. Variable domain in full (rest from reference TRBV25-1 and TRBJ2-3): EADIYQTPRYLVIGTGKKITLECSQTMGHDKMYWYQQDPGMELHLIHYSYGVNSTEKGDLSSESTVSRIRTEHFPLTLESARPSHTSQYLCASSGQDSTDTQYFGPGTRLTVL.

The chain recombines TRBV30 with TRBJ2-2; 9 nucleotides agree with TRBD2. CDR1 GTSNPN and CDR2 SVGIG come from the germline V gene (reference sequence). This CDR3 region has 15 residues. V was pared by 2 bases and J by 6 bases, with 7 bases of the junction left unmatched. The CDR3 DNA is TGTGCCTGGAGTCTCCACCGACTAGCGGCCGGGGAGCTGTTTTTT. Translating it yields CAWSLHRLAAGELFF.

CDR3 DNA sequence: TGTGCCAGTAGTAGAACTAGCGGGAGAACACCTAGCACAGATACGCAGTATTTT. Translating it yields CASSRTSGRTPSTDTQYF. The chain links TRBV19 to TRBJ2-3; 11 nucleotides align to TRBD2. This CDR3 contains 18 residues. Germline trimming cut 4 bases from V and 0 bases from J; bases unmatched to any gene: 9. The V gene's germline CDR1 is LNHDA and CDR2 SQIVND (reference sequence). Looking up the rest from reference TRBV19 and TRBJ2-3 gives the full variable domain: DGGITQSPKYLFRKEGQNVTLSCEQNLNHDAMYWYRQDPGQGLRLIYYSQIVNDFQKGDIAEGYSVSREKKESFPLTVTSAQKNPTAFYLCASSRTSGRTPSTDTQYFGPGTRLTVL.

Only a few counts were recorded for this clone. The chain links TRBV7-9 to TRBJ2-5; 9 bases match TRBD2. Per germline, CDR1 SEHNR and CDR2 FQNEAQ (reference sequence). V dropped 5 bases and J dropped 0; count of bases not matched to a gene: 4. The CDR3 has 15 residues. The CDR3 sequence: CASSPLAGYQETQYF. The CDR3 DNA reads TGTGCCAGCAGCCCACTAGCGGGTTACCAAGAGACCCAGTACTTC. The full variable domain, its missing parts supplied by reference TRBV7-9 and TRBJ2-5, is DTGVSQNPRHKITKRGQNVTFRCDPISEHNRLYWYRQTLGQGPEFLTYFQNEAQLEKSRLLSDRFSAERPKGSFSTLEIQRTEQGDSAMYLCASSPLAGYQETQYFGPGTRLLVL.

CDR3 residues: CASSLGGNEQFF. The CDR3 DNA reads as TGCGCCAGCAGTCTCGGAGGCAATGAGCAGTTCTTC. This chain connects TRBV23-1 to TRBJ2-1; D is possibly TRBD2 (5 bases). TRBV23-1 is placed among ORFs of uncertain function. V lost 4 bases, J lost 6 bases, and 7 bases lay in between. This CDR3 is built from 12 residues.

The chain links TRBV6-6 to TRBJ2-4; TRBD2 agrees at 7 bases. Germline V gene lookup returns CDR1 MNHNY and CDR2 SVGAGI (reference sequence). Trimming took 5 bases from V and 6 from J; bases not matched to a gene: 1. The CDR3 loop spans 12 amino acids. CDR3 bases: TGTGCCAGCAGTCCTAGCGGAAACATTCAGTACTTC. It is translated as CASSPSGNIQYF.

This clone was recorded a few times. The gene calls are TRBV2 and TRBJ2-1; the match to TRBD1 covers 7 bases. In germline, CDR1 is SNHLY, CDR2 FYNNEI. V dropped 5 bases and J dropped 5; count of bases not matched to a gene: 6. CDR3 size: 14 residues. CDR3: CASSLGQTNNEQFF. In DNA form, the CDR3 reads TGTGCCAGCAGTTTGGGACAGACAAACAATGAGCAGTTCTTC.

The V gene is TRBV15, the J gene TRBJ2-1, with 10 positions matching TRBD2. Germline values: CDR1 LNHNV, CDR2 YYDKDF (reference sequence). The J segment lost 8 bases and the V segment lost 1 base, leaving 8 bases of the junction unmatched. The CDR3 is 16 residues long. The CDR3 is CATSRVWTSGGDEQFF. For the CDR3, the DNA is TGTGCCACCAGCAGAGTCTGGACTAGCGGTGGCGATGAGCAGTTCTTC.

The rearrangement joins TRBV15 to TRBJ2-2; 8 nucleotides match TRBD1. The V and J ends lost 1 base and 4 bases, in that order; junction bases with no gene match: 14. The CDR3 spans 19 residues. Germline values: CDR1 LNHNV, CDR2 YYDKDF (reference sequence). The CDR3 DNA follows: TGTGCCACCAGCAGAGCCCAGTCAGTTAGGACAGGGAGCACCGGGGAGCTGTTTTTT. It is translated as CATSRAQSVRTGSTGELFF.

A few counts support this clone. The J gene is TRBJ1-1, the V gene TRBV4-2, with D hard to call. Germline lookup yields CDR1 LGHNA and CDR2 YNFKEQ. CDR3 size: 12 residues. The germline V and J ends were trimmed by 1 base and 7 bases, with 7 bases remaining between them. DNA for the CDR3: TGTGCCAGCAGCCAAGTGAACGGTGAAGCTTTCTTT. The encoded protein is CASSQVNGEAFF.

The chain combines TRBV30 with TRBJ2-7; 8 bases are a match to TRBD1. The CDR3 has 13 residues. Trimming cost V 2 bases and J 4 bases; bases outside gene matches: 4. The V gene's germline CDR1 is GTSNPN and CDR2 SVGIG (reference sequence). The CDR3 DNA is TGTGCCTGGAGTTCAGGGGGCTGGTACGAGCAGTACTTC. This encodes CAWSSGGWYEQYF.

The chain carries TRBV6-5 and TRBJ2-1; 9 bases align to TRBD1. This CDR3 has 15 residues. Germline values: CDR1 MNHEY, CDR2 SVGAGI. Trimming at V came to 6 bases and at J to 0 bases, leaving 3 bases not matched to a gene. DNA for the CDR3: TGTGCCAGCAGCCTGGACAGGGGCTCCTACAATGAGCAGTTCTTC. Amino acids: CASSLDRGSYNEQFF.

J is TRBJ1-1 and V is TRBV18; TRBD1 agrees at 9 bases. V lost 6 bases to trimming and J lost 3 bases; unmatched junction nucleotides: 5. CDR1 and CDR2 from the germline V gene are KGHSH and LQKENI. The CDR3 loop spans 14 amino acids. CDR3 nucleotide sequence: TGTGCCAGCTCTACAGGGGGCGACTACACTGAAGCTTTCTTT. Translated: CASSTGGDYTEAFF.

The sample holds a few counts of this clone. The rearrangement joins TRBV30 to TRBJ2-7; D is possibly TRBD2 (6 bases). Trimming pared 1 base from V and 0 bases from J, leaving 13 bases between. Per germline, CDR1 GTSNPN and CDR2 SVGIG (reference sequence). CDR3 length equals 15 residues. The CDR3 region has the DNA TGTGCCTGGAGTGGGAGGGGCTCAAGCTCCTACGAGCAGTACTTC. This codes for CAWSGRGSSSYEQYF.

This clone has just a few counts. The gene calls are TRBV15 and TRBJ2-1; the D is unclear. CDR1 LNHNV and CDR2 YYDKDF come from the germline V gene (reference sequence). Trimming removed 4 bases from V and 6 bases from J, with 13 bases in between. The CDR3 loop spans 14 amino acids. CDR3 loop: CATSMVVRFNEQFF. CDR3 in DNA: TGTGCCACCAGCATGGTGGTGAGGTTCAATGAGCAGTTCTTC.

The table lists this clone with a few counts. The CDR3 spells CASSLWGGRAQNEQFF. The CDR3 DNA follows: TGTGCCAGCAGCTTATGGGGCGGGAGGGCCCAGAATGAGCAGTTCTTC. The chain employs TRBV7-9 and TRBJ2-1; TRBD2 matches 9 bases. V lost 2 bases and J lost 7; bases outside the gene matches: 9. CDR1 and CDR2 from the germline V gene are SEHNR and FQNEAQ (reference sequence). This CDR3 is 16 amino acids long.